What follows describes a single TCR beta chain. The antigen is undetermined. Genomic DNA was employed as the template in profiling TCR beta VDJ and CDR3. Each CDR3 protein gets one entry after TCRdb re-called the reads with MiXCR. The data hold about 190,000 distinct CDR3 sequences, with roughly 64% observed a single time. These data are taken from a study of CD8+CD57+ T cells in acquired aplastic anemia. Across the study: Sorted CD4+ and CD8+ cell DNA averaged about 3.5 ug. Overall study results and limits: In CD8+ cells, Simpson's diversity showed no significant difference between patients and controls. Between patients and controls, some 31 CD8+ CDR3 sequences were found in common.

The CDR3 is 15 amino acids. Germline V lookup: CDR1 SGHVS, CDR2 FNYEAQ. Trimming removed 5 bases at V and 0 bases at J, with 10 bases between. The clonotype was recovered from a human donor with severe aplastic anemia or a healthy control (not recorded which). The rearrangement joins TRBV7-6 to TRBJ2-2, with D uncertain. The sequenced material came from sorted CD4+, CD8+, or CD8+CD57+ T cells (not recorded which) from PBMCs. The DNA of the CDR3 is TGTGCCAGCAGCCCCAGGCTATCGAACACCGGGGAGCTGTTTTTT. Translation: CASSPRLSNTGELFF. Drawing the rest from reference TRBV7-6 and TRBJ2-2, the complete variable domain is GAGVSQSPRYKVTKRGQDVALRCDPISGHVSLYWYRQALGQGPEFLTYFNYEAQQDKSGLPNDRFSAERPEGSISTLTIQRTEQRDSAMYRCASSPRLSNTGELFFGEGSRLTVL.